This record looks at one T cell receptor (beta chain) sequence and its context. Within the sample, other DNA sequences also encode this same CDR3. Patients of the Seattle cohort, enrolled during active infection, were followed longitudinally. This specimen comes from a study of blood T cell repertoires in COVID-19. Looking at the study overall: COVID-19 samples collected from the United States, Italy and Spain covered acute and convalescent phases.

In the authors' methods: For nucleated cells, counts were estimated from reference gene primer amplification. Using immunoSEQ multiplex PCR, the repertoire was profiled, and TCRdb retains in-frame clones only, with some absent. For V, J and clone size, that table is used; D and trimming come from the DNA. The sample contains around 330,000 clones, approximately 89% of which appear only once. The specimen was peripheral blood. This clonotype originated in a woman aged 25 to 45 with COVID-19, enrolled during active disease.

CDR3 sequence reads: CASSPGQGNSPLHF. The CDR3 nucleotides are TGCGCCAGCAGCCCGGGACAGGGAAATTCACCCCTCCACTTT. V gene TRBV5-1 combines with J gene TRBJ1-6, with 9 bases fitting TRBD1. The CDR3 loop spans 14 amino acids. The ends lost 4 bases at V and 7 bases at J; junction bases unmatched: 3. Germline CDR1 is SGHRS and CDR2 is YFSETQ.